These 11 T cell receptor beta chains were all obtained from the same sample, sequenced in a study of cytomegalovirus exposure and HLA in healthy donors. PCR involved 60 Vbeta and 13 Jbeta primers. Data came from immunoSEQ multiplex PCR; TCRdb stores just in-frame clones and leaves some out. The sample records around 130,000 clones, approximately 82% being singletons. Sequencing used PBMCs. The receptor set was obtained from a boy between 2 and 10 years old in good health and CMV-seronegative.

Points on this clone: At the DNA level, this CDR3 is encoded by other sequences in the same sample as well. V is TRBV27 and J is TRBJ2-2, with 12 bases aligning to TRBD2. From germline, CDR1 is MNHEY and CDR2 SMNVEV (reference sequence). V lost 4 bases to trimming and J lost 5 bases; unmatched junction nucleotides: 5. The CDR3 consists of 16 residues. The CDR3 region has the DNA TGTGCCAGCAGTTCCCGGACTAGCGGGAAAACCGGGGAGCTGTTTTTT. Protein product: CASSSRTSGKTGELFF.

A single count supports this clone. The V call is TRBV19, the J call TRBJ2-1; the match to TRBD2 covers 11 bases. Germline V gene lookup returns CDR1 LNHDA and CDR2 SQIVND (reference sequence). CDR3 length: 15 amino acids. Trimming removed 3 bases from V and 6 bases from J; junction bases left unmatched: 4. Here the CDR3 DNA reads TGTGCCAGTAGTATCTGGCTAGCGGGGGGCAATGAGCAGTTCTTC. Translation gives CASSIWLAGGNEQFF.

This chain uses TRBV19 with TRBJ2-4; 7 bases agree with TRBD1. The germline CDR1 and CDR2 sequences are LNHDA and SQIVND (reference sequence). The CDR3 loop spans 14 amino acids. V shed 9 bases and J 3 bases; nucleotides not matched to a gene: 8. The CDR3 DNA is TGTGCCAGCACAGGGGATTTCGACAAAAACATTCAGTACTTC. Translation gives CASTGDFDKNIQYF.

The chain is built from TRBV19 and TRBJ1-1; D gene ambiguous. The CDR3 runs to 14 residues. V dropped 10 bases and J dropped 1 base, with 16 bases sitting between them. CDR1 LNHDA and CDR2 SQIVND come from the germline V gene (reference sequence). CDR3 region: CATIKPTWNTEAFF. In DNA form, the CDR3 reads TGTGCCACCATTAAACCTACTTGGAACACTGAAGCTTTCTTT.

This clone occurred a few times. The V and J genes are TRBV5-8 and TRBJ1-2, with 7 nucleotides matching TRBD1. Germline CDR1 reads SGHTS; CDR2 reads YDEGEE. The CDR3 contains 15 residues. The ends lost 4 bases at V and 8 bases at J; junction bases unmatched: 14. The CDR3 sequence is CASSPGQISYDGYTF. As DNA, the CDR3 is TGTGCCAGCAGCCCGGGACAGATCTCCTATGACGGCTACACCTTC.

This rearrangement joins TRBV7-8 to TRBJ1-4; D uncertain. Germline V CDR1 and CDR2: SGHVS, FQNEAQ. Trimming cost V 4 bases and J 3 bases, with 15 bases left between them. The CDR3 runs 16 residues. CDR3 amino acids: CASSSAWAGSNEKLFF. The CDR3 DNA reads as TGTGCCAGCAGCTCCGCTTGGGCGGGGTCTAATGAAAAACTGTTTTTT.

The DNA of the CDR3 is TGTGCCAGCAGTGAAGAGGCGGGAGGGGTCTACAATGAGCAGTTCTTC. Encoded protein: CASSEEAGGVYNEQFF. V and J are TRBV6-4 and TRBJ2-1, with TRBD2 matching 9 bases. The CDR3 is 16 residues long. Germline V gene lookup returns CDR1 MRHNA and CDR2 SNTAGT. With 3 bases clipped from V and 3 bases from J, the junction kept 6 bases outside the gene matches.

This clone was seen only once. The genes are TRBV7-9 and TRBJ1-1; tentative D call: TRBD1 (6 bases). V was pared by 7 bases and J by 0 bases, with 18 bases between. Germline V gene sequence: CDR1 SEHNR, CDR2 FQNEAQ (reference sequence). The CDR3 is 16 amino acids. The CDR3 reads CASNLWGGWVNTEAFF. CDR3 coding DNA: TGTGCCAGCAACCTATGGGGGGGCTGGGTGAACACTGAAGCTTTCTTT.

The gene calls are TRBV12-5 and TRBJ2-1; 7 positions match TRBD1. Unmatched junction bases numbered 7, after V lost 4 bases and J lost 7 bases. The CDR3 extends over 14 amino acids. Germline CDR1 is LGHNT and CDR2 is FRNRAP. CDR3 DNA: TGTGCTAGTGGTTCCAGACAGGGTCGGAATGAGCAGTTCTTC. Encoded protein: CASGSRQGRNEQFF. The full variable domain, with the rest looked up from reference TRBV12-5 and TRBJ2-1, is DARVTQTPRHKVTEMGQEVTMRCQPILGHNTVFWYRQTMMQGLELLAYFRNRAPLDDSGMPKDRFSAEMPDATLATLKIQPSEPRDSAVYFCASGSRQGRNEQFFGPGTRLTVL.

V usage is TRBV30 and J usage is TRBJ1-2; 7 nucleotides match TRBD1. The germline gives CDR1 GTSNPN, CDR2 SVGIG (reference sequence). The CDR3 is 15 residues long. The V and J ends lost 7 bases and 0 bases, in that order; junction bases with no gene match: 11. CDR3: CASQGGGQPNYGYTF. The CDR3 DNA is TGTGCCTCCCAGGGGGGCGGCCAACCTAACTATGGCTACACCTTC.

The chain carries TRBV11-1 and TRBJ1-1; D might be TRBD1 (5 bases). V shed 3 bases and J shed 0 bases, with 20 bases lying between them. The CDR3 extends over 18 amino acids. Germline V CDR1 and CDR2: SGHAT, FQDESV (reference sequence). CDR3 protein: CASSLWWGGGQLNTEAFF. In DNA form, the CDR3 reads TGTGCCAGCAGCTTGTGGTGGGGAGGAGGACAACTGAACACTGAAGCTTTCTTT. Full variable domain (missing parts from reference TRBV11-1 and TRBJ1-1): EAEVAQSPRYKITEKSQAVAFWCDPISGHATLYWYRQILGQGPELLVQFQDESVVDDSQLPKDRFSAERLKGVDSTLKIQPAELGDSAMYLCASSLWWGGGQLNTEAFFGQGTRLTVV.